This T cell receptor (beta chain) was documented in a study of T cell changes during pregnancy in multiple sclerosis (dated by TCRdb to the late 2010s). Study-level background: The study looked at changes in the T cell repertoire across pregnancy in women with multiple sclerosis.

Library preparation was by the immunoSEQ multiplex PCR assay. The clones in this table, taken by TCRdb from immuneACCESS, are in-frame only. Not every clone is retained; where verified, under half of the shortfall comes from an unresolved V gene, and the cause of the rest is unknown. For this sample there are under 45,000 clones; 85% to 95% appear just once. Together, the top ten hold about 0.33% of the sample. A note on this clone: This receptor's antigen is unknown. No much larger clonotype is one base removed from it; base qualities were not supplied.

Via the germline V gene (reference sequence), CDR1 is MNHNY and CDR2 SVGAGI. CDR3 length: 14 amino acids, cysteine to phenylalanine. The retained sequence is limited to the CDR3, 42 bases, with the frame set at the first base. Trimming takes 8 bases off V and 2 bases off J; junction bases not matched to a gene: 6. The input for sequencing was CD4+ T cells from peripheral blood mononuclear cells, taken after pregnancy. The sequence derives from a female donor with multiple sclerosis, enrolled in a pregnancy study. The chain is made from TRBV6-6 and TRBJ2-7; 10 central bases correspond to TRBD2. This receptor carries the CDR3 CASQVAGGAYEQYF. DNA sequence: TGTGCCAGCCAGGTAGCGGGGGGAGCCTACGAGCAGTACTTC.